Included here is one T cell receptor (beta chain) sequence, with context. The target antigen is unknown. The sample originates from a study of shared clonotypes between healthy human individuals. General study points: Naive CD4 clonotypes were shared across a handful of donors at around 5.4%. Researchers sampled blood only, noting tissue repertoires likely differ.

TCRdb keeps only in-frame clones here, not all; method: immunoSEQ multiplex PCR. The top ten clones hold less than 0.15% of a sample with 2 million to 2.5 million clones, more than 90% of them seen once. The specimen sequenced was naive CD4+ T cells sorted from blood. Subset described: CD45RA+ positively selected. This receptor was taken from a man between 18 and 35 years old in good health.

Here the CDR3 DNA reads TGTGCCAGCAGCTTTCGGCAGGGGCAAGAGACCCAGTACTTC. This gives the protein CASSFRQGQETQYF. The rearrangement uses TRBV7-2 and TRBJ2-5; TRBD1 might be the D (6 bases). Trimming shortened V by 3 bases and J by 2 bases, and 10 bases separated the two germline ends. CDR1 and CDR2 from the germline V gene are SGHTA and FQGNSA. The CDR3 has 14 amino acids.